This T cell receptor (beta chain) is from a study of control samples from healthy donors and cancer patients. Assay: immunoSEQ multiplex PCR; the TCRdb copy retains only in-frame clones and omits some. Of approximately 87,000 clones detected, roughly 89% appear once; the ten largest clones hold approximately 16%. CDR3 size: 17 residues. The source is a man aged 45 to 65 in good health. Source material: blood. The chain joins TRBV21-1 to TRBJ1-2. TRBV21-1 is an annotated pseudogene. The chain's CDR3 is CASSPHNGAGGVVCYTF. The CDR3 DNA sequence: TGTGCCAGCAGCCCCCATAATGGTGCGGGGGGGGTGGTCTGCTACACCTTC.